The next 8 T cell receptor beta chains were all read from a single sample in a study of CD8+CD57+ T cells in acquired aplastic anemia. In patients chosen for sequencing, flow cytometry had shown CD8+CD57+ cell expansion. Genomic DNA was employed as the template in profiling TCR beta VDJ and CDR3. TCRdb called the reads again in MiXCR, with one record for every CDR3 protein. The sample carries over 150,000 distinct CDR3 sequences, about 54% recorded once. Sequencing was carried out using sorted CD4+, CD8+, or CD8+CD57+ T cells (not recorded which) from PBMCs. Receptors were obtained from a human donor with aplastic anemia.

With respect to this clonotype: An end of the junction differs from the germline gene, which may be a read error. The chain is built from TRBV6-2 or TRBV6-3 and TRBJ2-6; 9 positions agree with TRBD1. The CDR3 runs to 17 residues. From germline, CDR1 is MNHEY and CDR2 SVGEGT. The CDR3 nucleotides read TGTGCCAGCGGTTACGTGACAGGGGGTGAGGGGGCCAACGTCCTGACTTTC. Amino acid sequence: CASGYVTGGEGANVLTF.

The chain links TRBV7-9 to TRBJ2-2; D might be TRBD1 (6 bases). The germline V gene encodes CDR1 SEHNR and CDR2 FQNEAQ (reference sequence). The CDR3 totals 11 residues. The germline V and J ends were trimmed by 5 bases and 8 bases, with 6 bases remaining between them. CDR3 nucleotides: TGTGCCAGCAGCGGGACAGGGGAGCTGTTTTTT. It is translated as CASSGTGELFF.

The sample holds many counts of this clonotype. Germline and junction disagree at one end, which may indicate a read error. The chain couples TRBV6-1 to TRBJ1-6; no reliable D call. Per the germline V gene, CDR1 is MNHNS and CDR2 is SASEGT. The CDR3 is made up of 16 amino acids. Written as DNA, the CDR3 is TGTGCCAGCAATGAACGAGACGACTCCTATAATTCACCCCTCCACTTT. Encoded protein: CASNERDDSYNSPLHF.

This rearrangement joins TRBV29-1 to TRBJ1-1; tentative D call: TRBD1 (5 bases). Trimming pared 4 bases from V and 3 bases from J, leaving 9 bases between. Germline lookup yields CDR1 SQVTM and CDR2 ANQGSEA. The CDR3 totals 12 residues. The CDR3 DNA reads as TGCAGCGTTGTATTGGGGCACACTGAAGCTTTCTTT. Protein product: CSVVLGHTEAFF.

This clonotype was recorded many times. The CDR3 DNA follows: TGTGCCATCAGTGAGTCGAGAAGGGGTGGAGGCACAGATACGCAGTATTTT. Translating it yields CAISESRRGGGTDTQYF. The V and J genes are TRBV10-3 and TRBJ2-3, with D possibly matching TRBD1 (5 bases). The CDR3 has 17 residues. Trimming shortened V by 0 bases and J by 1 base, and 14 bases separated the two germline ends. Germline assignment: CDR1 ENHRY and CDR2 SYGVKD.

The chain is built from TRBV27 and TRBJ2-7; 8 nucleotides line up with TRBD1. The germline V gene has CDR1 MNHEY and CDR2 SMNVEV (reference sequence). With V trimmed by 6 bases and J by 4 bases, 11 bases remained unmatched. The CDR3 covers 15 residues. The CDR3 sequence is CASSSVTDRVYEQYF. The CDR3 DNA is TGTGCCAGCAGCTCTGTCACGGACAGGGTTTACGAGCAGTACTTC.

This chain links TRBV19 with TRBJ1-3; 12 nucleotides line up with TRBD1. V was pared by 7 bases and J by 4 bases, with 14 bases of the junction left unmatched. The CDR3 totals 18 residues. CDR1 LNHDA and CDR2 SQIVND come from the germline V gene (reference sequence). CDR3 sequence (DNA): TGTGCCAGTAAAACAGGGATTAGGGACAGGGGGCTCGGAAACACCATATATTTT. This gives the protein CASKTGIRDRGLGNTIYF.

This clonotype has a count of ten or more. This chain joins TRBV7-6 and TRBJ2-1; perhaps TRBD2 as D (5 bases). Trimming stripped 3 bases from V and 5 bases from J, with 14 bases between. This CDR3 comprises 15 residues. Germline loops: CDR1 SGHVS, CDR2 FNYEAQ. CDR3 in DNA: TGTGCCAGCAGCTTGCCCCTGCCGGGGAACAATGAGCAGTTCTTC. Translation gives CASSLPLPGNNEQFF.